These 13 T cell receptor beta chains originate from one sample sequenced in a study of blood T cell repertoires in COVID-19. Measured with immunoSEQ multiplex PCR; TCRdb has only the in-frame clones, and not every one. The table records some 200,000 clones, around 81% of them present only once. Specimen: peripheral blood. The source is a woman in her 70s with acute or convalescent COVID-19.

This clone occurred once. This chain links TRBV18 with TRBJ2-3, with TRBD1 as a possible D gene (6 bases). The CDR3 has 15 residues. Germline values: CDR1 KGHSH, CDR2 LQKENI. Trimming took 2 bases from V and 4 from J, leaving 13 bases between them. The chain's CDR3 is CASSPYGQTPDTQYF. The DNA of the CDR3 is TGTGCCAGCTCACCATACGGACAGACCCCAGATACGCAGTATTTT.

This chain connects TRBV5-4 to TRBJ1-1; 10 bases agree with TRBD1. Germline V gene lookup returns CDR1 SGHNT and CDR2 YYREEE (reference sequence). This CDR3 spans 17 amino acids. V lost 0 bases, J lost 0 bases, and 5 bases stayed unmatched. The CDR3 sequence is CASSLGQGAGMNTEAFF. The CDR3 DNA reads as TGTGCCAGCAGCTTGGGACAGGGGGCCGGGATGAACACTGAAGCTTTCTTT.

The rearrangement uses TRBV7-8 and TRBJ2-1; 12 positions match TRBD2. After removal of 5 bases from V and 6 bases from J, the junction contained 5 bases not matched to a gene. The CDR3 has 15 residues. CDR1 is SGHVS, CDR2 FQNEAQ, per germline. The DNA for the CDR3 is TGTGCCAGCAGCCCACTAGCGGGAGGACTCAATGAGCAGTTCTTC. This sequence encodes CASSPLAGGLNEQFF.

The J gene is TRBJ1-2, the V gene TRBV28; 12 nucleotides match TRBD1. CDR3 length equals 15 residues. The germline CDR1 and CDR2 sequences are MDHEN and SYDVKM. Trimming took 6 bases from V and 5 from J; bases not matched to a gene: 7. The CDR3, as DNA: TGTGCCAGCAGGCCTACGGGACAGGGGGCTTATGGCTACACCTTC. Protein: CASRPTGQGAYGYTF.

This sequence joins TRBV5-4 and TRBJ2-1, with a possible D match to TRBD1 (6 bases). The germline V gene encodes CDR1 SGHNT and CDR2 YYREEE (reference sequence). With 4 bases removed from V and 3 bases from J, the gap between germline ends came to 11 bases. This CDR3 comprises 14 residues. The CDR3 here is CASSDRLLYNEQFF. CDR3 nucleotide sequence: TGTGCCAGCAGCGACAGGTTACTCTACAATGAGCAGTTCTTC.

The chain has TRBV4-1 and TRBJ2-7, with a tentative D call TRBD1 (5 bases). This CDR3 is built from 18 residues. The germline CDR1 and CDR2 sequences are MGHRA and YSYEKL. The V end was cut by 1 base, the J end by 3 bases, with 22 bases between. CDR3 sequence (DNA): TGCGCCAGCAGCCAAGCGGGTGGGGCCCCCGGTGAGTACTACGAGCAGTACTTC. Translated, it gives CASSQAGGAPGEYYEQYF.

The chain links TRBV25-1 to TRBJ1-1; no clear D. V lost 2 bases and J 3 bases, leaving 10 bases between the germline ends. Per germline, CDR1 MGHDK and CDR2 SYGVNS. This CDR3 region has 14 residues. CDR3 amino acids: CASSEPGLDTEAFF. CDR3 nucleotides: TGTGCCAGCAGTGAACCGGGGTTAGACACTGAAGCTTTCTTT.

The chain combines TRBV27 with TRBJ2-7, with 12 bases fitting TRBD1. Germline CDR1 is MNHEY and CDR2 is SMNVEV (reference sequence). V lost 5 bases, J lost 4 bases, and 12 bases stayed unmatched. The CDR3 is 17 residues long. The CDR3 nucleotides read TGTGCCAGCAGTCTTGGACCTGGGACAGGGGGCGATTACGAGCAGTACTTC. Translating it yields CASSLGPGTGGDYEQYF.

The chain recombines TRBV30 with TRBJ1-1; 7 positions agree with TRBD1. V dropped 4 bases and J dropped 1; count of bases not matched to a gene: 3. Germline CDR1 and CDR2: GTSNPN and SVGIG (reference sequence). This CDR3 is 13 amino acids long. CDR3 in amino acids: CAWMTGKNTEAFF. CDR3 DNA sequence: TGTGCCTGGATGACAGGGAAGAACACTGAAGCTTTCTTT.

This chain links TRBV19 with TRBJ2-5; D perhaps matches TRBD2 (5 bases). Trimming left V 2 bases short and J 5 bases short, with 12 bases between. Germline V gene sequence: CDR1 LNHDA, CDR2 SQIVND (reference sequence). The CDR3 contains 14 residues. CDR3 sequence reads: CASSIQDSSETQYF. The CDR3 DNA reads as TGTGCCAGTAGTATACAGGACTCTTCGGAGACCCAGTACTTC.

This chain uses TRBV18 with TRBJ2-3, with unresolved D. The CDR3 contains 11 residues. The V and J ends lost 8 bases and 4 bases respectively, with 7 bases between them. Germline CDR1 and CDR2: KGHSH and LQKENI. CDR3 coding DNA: TGTGCCAGCACCAGCGCAGATACGCAGTATTTT. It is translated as CASTSADTQYF.

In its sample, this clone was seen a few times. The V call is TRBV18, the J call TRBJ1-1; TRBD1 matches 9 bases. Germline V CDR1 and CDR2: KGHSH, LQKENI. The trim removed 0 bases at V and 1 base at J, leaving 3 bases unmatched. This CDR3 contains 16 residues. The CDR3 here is CASSPPGQGQNTEAFF. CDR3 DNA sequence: TGTGCCAGCTCACCACCGGGACAGGGACAGAACACTGAAGCTTTCTTT. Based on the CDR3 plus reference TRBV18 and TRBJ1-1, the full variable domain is NAGVMQNPRHLVRRRGQEARLRCSPMKGHSHVYWYRQLPEEGLKFMVYLQKENIIDESGMPKERFSAEFPKEGPSILRIQQVVRGDSAAYFCASSPPGQGQNTEAFFGQGTRLTVV.

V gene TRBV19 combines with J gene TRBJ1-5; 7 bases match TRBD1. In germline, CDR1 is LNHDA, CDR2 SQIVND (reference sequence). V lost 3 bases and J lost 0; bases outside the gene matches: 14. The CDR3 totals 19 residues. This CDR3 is CASSIRGTERFYSNQPQHF. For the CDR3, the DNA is TGTGCCAGTAGTATCCGAGGGACAGAGAGGTTTTATAGCAATCAGCCCCAGCATTTT.